These T cell receptor beta chains were read from a single sample in a study of cytomegalovirus exposure and HLA in healthy donors. Data came from immunoSEQ multiplex PCR; TCRdb stores just in-frame clones and leaves some out. The table lists roughly 140,000 clones, approximately 72% of them singletons. Sample: PBMCs. These receptors originate from a man in his late teens or twenties in good health and CMV-seronegative. CDR3s include the opening cysteine and the closing phenylalanine or tryptophan. D genes are given only for firm matches. The size entry is marked missing in some rows and otherwise reads once, few, many or a size class.

cdr3_aa cdr3_nt clone_size j_call d_call v_call
CASSPRLAGGPRETQYF TGTGCCAGCAGTCCCAGACTAGCGGGAGGGCCGCGGGAGACCCAGTACTTC once TRBJ2-5 TRBD2 TRBV28
CASSTGLAGLGTGELFF TGTGCCAGCAGCACGGGACTAGCGGGGCTTGGGACCGGGGAGCTGTTTTTT . TRBJ2-2 TRBD2 TRBV5-4
CASSLSQGRPNSPLHF TGTGCCAGCAGTTTAAGTCAGGGCAGACCAAATTCACCCCTCCACTTT . TRBJ1-6 . TRBV28
CSSSLGVAGNYGYTF TGTTCCAGCAGCTTAGGGGTGGCAGGGAACTATGGCTACACCTTC . TRBJ1-2 . TRBV7-9
CASKGRDYSNQPQHF TGTGCCAGCAAGGGCAGGGATTATAGCAATCAGCCCCAGCATTTT . TRBJ1-5 . TRBV6-6
CASSLRQGFGVQYF TGTGCCAGCAGCTTAAGACAGGGGTTTGGTGTGCAGTACTTC . TRBJ2-7 TRBD1 TRBV5-6
CASSRGPTGGLLYGYTF TGTGCCAGCAGCCGCGGACCGACAGGGGGCCTTCTCTATGGCTACACCTTC . TRBJ1-2 TRBD1 TRBV25-1
CASSYKYSMNTEAFF TGTGCCAGCAGCTACAAATATTCAATGAACACTGAAGCTTTCTTT . TRBJ1-1 . TRBV5-6
CASSPPGQGPYEQYF TGTGCCAGCTCACCCCCGGGACAGGGGCCCTACGAGCAGTACTTC . TRBJ2-7 TRBD1 TRBV18
CASSLTVTGAEQYF TGTGCCAGCAGTCTCACAGTGACGGGAGCCGAGCAGTACTTC . TRBJ2-7 . TRBV7-2
CASSTGGLTTSGELFF TGTGCCAGCAGCACGGGGGGACTCACGACGAGCGGGGAGCTGTTTTTT . TRBJ2-2 TRBD2 TRBV5-4
CASRGLTSGSYNEQFF TGTGCCAGCCGTGGTCTTACTAGCGGGAGTTACAATGAGCAGTTCTTC . TRBJ2-1 TRBD2 TRBV25-1